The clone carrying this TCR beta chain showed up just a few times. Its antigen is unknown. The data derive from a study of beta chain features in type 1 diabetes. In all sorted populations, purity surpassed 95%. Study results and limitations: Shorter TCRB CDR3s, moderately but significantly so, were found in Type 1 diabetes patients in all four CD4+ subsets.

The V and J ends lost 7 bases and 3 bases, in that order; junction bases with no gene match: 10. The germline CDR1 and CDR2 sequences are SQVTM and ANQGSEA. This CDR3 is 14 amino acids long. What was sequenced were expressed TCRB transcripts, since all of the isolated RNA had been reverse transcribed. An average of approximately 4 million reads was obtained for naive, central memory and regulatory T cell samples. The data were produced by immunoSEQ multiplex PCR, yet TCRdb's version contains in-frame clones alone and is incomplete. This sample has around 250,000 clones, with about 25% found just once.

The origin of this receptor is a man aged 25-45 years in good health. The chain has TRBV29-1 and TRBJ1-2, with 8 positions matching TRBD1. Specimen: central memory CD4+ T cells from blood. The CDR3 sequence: CSGISPGGYYGYTF. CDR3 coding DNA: TGCAGCGGCATAAGTCCAGGGGGCTACTATGGCTACACCTTC. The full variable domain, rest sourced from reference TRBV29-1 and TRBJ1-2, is SAVISQKPSRDICQRGTSLTIQCQVDSQVTMMFWYRQQPGQSLTLIATANQGSEATYESGFVIDKFPISRPNLTFSTLTVSNMSPEDSSIYLCSGISPGGYYGYTFGSGTRLTVV.